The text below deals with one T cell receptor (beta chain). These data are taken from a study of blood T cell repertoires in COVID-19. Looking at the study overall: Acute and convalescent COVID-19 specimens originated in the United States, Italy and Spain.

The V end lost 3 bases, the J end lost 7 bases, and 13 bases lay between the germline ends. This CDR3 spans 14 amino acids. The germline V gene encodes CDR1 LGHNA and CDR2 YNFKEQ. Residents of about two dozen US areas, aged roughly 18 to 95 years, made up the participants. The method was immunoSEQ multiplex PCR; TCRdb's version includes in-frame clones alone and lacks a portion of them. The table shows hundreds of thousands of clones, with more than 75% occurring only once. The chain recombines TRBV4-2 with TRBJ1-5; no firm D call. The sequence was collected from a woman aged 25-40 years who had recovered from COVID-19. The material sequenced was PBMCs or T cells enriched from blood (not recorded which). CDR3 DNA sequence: TGTGCCAGCAGCCAGCAACTCAGCGGGCAGCCCCAGCATTTT. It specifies CASSQQLSGQPQHF.